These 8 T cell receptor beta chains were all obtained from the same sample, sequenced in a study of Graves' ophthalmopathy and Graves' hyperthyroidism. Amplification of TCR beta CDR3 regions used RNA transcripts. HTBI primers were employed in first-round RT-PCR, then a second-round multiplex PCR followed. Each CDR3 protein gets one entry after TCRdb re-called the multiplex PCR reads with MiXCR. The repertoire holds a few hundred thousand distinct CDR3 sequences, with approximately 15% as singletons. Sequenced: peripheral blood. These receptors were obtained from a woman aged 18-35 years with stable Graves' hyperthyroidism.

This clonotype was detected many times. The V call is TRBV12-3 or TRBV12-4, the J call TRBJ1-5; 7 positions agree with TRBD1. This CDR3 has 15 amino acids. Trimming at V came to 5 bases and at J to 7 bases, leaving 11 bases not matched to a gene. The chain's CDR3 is CASSPSQRTGQPQHF. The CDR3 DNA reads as TGTGCCAGCAGTCCCAGCCAAAGGACAGGACAGCCCCAGCATTTT.

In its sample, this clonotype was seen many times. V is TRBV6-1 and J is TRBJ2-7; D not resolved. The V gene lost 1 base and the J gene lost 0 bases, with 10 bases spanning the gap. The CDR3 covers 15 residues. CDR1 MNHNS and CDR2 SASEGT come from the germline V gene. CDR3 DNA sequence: TGTGCCAGCAGTGAAGGGATGGGCTACTCCTACGAGCAGTACTTC. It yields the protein CASSEGMGYSYEQYF.

CDR3 DNA sequence: TGTGCCAGCAGCTTAATGCCTAGCGGGTACGAGCAGTACTTC. Its translation is CASSLMPSGYEQYF. The gene calls are TRBV7-3 and TRBJ2-7; 8 bases agree with TRBD2. The CDR3 has 14 amino acids. V trimming: 1 base; J trimming: 4 bases; junction bases outside the gene matches: 3. Germline CDR1 SGHTA, CDR2 FQGTGA.

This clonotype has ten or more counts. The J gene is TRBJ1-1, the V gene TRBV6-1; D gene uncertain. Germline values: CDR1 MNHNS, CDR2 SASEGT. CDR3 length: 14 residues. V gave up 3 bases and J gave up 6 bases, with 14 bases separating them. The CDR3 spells CASSDFGLGPEAFF. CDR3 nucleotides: TGTGCCAGCAGTGATTTTGGGCTCGGCCCTGAAGCTTTCTTT.

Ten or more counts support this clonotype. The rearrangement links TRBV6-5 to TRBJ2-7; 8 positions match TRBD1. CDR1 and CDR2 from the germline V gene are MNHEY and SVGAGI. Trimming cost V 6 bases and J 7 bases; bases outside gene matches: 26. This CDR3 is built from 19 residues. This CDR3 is CASRRTGLVGALVGLEQYF. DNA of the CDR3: TGTGCCAGCAGAAGGACAGGGTTAGTGGGAGCCCTTGTGGGATTGGAGCAGTACTTC.

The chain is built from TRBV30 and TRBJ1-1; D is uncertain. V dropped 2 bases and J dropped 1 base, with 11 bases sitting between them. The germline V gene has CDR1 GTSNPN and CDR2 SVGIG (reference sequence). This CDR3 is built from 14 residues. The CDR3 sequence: CAWSLTGRNTEAFF. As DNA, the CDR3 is TGTGCCTGGAGTCTGACGGGAAGGAACACTGAAGCTTTCTTT.

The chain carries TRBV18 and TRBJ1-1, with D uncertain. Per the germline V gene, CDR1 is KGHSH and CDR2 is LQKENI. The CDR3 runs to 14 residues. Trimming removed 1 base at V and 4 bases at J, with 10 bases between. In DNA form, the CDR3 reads TGTGCCAGCTCACCACAGGGCAGGAGCACTGAAGCTTTCTTT. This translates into CASSPQGRSTEAFF. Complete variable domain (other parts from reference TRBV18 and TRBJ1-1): NAGVMQNPRHLVRRRGQEARLRCSPMKGHSHVYWYRQLPEEGLKFMVYLQKENIIDESGMPKERFSAEFPKEGPSILRIQQVVRGDSAAYFCASSPQGRSTEAFFGQGTRLTVV.

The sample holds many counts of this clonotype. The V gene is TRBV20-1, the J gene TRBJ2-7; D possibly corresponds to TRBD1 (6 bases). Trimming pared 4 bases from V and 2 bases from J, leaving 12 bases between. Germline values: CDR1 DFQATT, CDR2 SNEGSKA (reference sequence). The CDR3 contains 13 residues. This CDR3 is CSATDRPPYEQYF. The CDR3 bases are TGCAGTGCTACCGACAGGCCCCCCTACGAGCAGTACTTC.